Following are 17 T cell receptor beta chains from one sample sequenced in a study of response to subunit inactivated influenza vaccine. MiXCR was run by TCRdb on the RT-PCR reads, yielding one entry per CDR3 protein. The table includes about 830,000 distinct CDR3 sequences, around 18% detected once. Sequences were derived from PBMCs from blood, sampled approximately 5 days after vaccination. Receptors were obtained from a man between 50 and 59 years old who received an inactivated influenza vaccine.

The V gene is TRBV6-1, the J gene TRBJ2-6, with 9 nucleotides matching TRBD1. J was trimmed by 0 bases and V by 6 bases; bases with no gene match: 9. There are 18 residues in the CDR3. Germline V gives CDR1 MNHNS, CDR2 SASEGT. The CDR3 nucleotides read TGTGCCAGCAGCCCCATGGGACAGGGTTTCTCTGGGGCCAACGTCCTGACTTTC. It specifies CASSPMGQGFSGANVLTF.

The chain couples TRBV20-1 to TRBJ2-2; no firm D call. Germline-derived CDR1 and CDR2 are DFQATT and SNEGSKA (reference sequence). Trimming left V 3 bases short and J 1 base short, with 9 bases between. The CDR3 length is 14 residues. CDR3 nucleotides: TGCAGTGCTAGGGGTCTGGAGAACACCGGGGAGCTGTTTTTT. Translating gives CSARGLENTGELFF.

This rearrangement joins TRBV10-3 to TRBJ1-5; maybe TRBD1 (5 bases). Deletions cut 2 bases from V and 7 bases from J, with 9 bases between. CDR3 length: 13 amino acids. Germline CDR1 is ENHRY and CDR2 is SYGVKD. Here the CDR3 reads CAISEREGQPQHF. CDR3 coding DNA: TGTGCCATCAGTGAGAGGGAGGGGCAGCCCCAGCATTTT.

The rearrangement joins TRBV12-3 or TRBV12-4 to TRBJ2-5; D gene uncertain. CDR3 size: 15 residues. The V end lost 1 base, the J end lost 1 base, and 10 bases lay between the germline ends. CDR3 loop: CASSLGGSAQETQYF. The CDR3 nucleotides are TGTGCCAGCAGTTTAGGTGGTTCAGCCCAAGAGACCCAGTACTTC.

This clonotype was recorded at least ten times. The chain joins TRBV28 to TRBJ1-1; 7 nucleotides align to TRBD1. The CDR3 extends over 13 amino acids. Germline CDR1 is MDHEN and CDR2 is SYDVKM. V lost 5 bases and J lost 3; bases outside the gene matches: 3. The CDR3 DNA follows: TGTGCCAGCAGTAGGGACAGTCACACTGAAGCTTTCTTT. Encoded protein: CASSRDSHTEAFF.

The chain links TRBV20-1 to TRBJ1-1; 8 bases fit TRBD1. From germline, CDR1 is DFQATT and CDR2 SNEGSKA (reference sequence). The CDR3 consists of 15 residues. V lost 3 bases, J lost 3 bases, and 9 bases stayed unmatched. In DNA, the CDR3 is TGCAGTGCTAGCAAGTCAGGGGGCGCGGACACTGAAGCTTTCTTT. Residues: CSASKSGGADTEAFF.

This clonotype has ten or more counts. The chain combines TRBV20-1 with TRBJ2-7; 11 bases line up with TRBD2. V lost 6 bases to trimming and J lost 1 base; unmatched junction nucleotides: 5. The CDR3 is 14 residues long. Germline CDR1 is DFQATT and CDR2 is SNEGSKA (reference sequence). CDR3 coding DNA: TGCAGTGCGACCGGGACTAGCGGATCCTACGAGCAGTACTTC. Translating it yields CSATGTSGSYEQYF.

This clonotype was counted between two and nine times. CDR3 nucleotide sequence: TGTGCCAGCAGCTTTTACGGGGGCCCAGACACAGATACGCAGTATTTT. Protein product: CASSFYGGPDTDTQYF. V is TRBV7-9 and J is TRBJ2-3; D may match TRBD1 or TRBD2 (6 bases each). Germline V gene lookup returns CDR1 SEHNR and CDR2 FQNEAQ (reference sequence). The CDR3 is made up of 16 amino acids. Trimming removed 3 bases at V and 2 bases at J, with 15 bases between.

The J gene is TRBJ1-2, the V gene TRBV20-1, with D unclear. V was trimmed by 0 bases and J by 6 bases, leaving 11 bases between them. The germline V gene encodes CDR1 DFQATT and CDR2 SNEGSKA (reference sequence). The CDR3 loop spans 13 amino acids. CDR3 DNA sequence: TGCAGTGCTAGAGATCAAGTTCGGGATGGCTACACCTTC. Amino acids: CSARDQVRDGYTF.

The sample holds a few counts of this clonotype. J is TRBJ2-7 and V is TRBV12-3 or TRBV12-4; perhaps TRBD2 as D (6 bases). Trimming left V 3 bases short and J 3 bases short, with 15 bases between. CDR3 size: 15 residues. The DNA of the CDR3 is TGTGCCAGCAGTTTTGTCGGGGGAAAGGGCTACGAGCAGTACTTC. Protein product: CASSFVGGKGYEQYF.

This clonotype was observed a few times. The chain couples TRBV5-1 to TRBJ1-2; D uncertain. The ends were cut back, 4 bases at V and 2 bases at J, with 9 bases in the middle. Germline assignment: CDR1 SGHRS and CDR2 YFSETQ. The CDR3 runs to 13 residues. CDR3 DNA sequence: TGCGCCAGCAGCAAGTCAGAGAACTATGGCTACACCTTC. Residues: CASSKSENYGYTF.

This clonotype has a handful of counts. The CDR3 coding sequence is TGTGCCAGCAGCGTAGCTAGGGAAGGCCAGCCCCAGCATTTT. Encoded protein: CASSVAREGQPQHF. The chain recombines TRBV9 with TRBJ1-5; D is unresolved. V lost 0 bases to trimming and J lost 7 bases, with 11 bases between them. Germline CDR1 is SGDLS and CDR2 is YYNGEE. The CDR3 is 14 residues long.

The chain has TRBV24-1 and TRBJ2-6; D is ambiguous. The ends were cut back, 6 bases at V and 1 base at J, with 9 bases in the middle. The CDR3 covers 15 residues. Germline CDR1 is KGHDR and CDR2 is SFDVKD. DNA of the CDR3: TGTGCCACCAGTCCAAAGAGGTCTGGGGCCAACGTCCTGACTTTC. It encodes CATSPKRSGANVLTF.

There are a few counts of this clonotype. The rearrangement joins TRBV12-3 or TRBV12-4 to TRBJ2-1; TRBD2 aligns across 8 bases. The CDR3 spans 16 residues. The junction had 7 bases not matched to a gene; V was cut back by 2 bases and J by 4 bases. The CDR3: CASSLRGLGPYNEQFF. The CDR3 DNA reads TGTGCCAGCAGTTTAAGGGGACTAGGTCCGTACAATGAGCAGTTCTTC.

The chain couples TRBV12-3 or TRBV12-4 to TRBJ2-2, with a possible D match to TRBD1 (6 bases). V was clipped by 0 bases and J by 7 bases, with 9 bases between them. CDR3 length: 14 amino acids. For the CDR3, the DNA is TGTGCCAGCAGTTTAGCAGACAGGTTCGGGGAGCTGTTTTTT. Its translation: CASSLADRFGELFF.

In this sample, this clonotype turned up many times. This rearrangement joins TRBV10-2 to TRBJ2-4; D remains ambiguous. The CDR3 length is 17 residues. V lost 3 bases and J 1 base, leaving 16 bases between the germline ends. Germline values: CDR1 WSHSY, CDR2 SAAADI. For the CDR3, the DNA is TGCGCCAGCAGTGAAGGACCCCGATCTATGGCCAAAAACATTCAGTACTTC. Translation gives CASSEGPRSMAKNIQYF.

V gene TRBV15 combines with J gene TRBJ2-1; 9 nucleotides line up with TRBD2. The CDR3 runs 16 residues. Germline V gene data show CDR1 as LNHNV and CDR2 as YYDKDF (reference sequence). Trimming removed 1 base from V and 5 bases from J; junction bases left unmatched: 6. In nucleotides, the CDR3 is TGTGCCACCAGCAGAGTCCCTAGCGGGATTAACAATGAGCAGTTCTTC. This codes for CATSRVPSGINNEQFF.